This T cell receptor (beta chain) emerged from a study of T-cell memory formation after mild COVID-19 (dated by TCRdb to the early 2020s). Regarding the complete study: Most TCR sequence clusters were specific to one of the two donors. In a couple of donors, T-cell clones that expanded and contracted after mild COVID-19 were tracked by sequencing TCRalpha and TCRbeta repertoires over time. Two young, previously healthy adult volunteers, one female and one male, were included in the cohort.

What the research found in general, with its limitations: Contracting CD4+ clones turned up mainly in the CM and EM memory subsets, whereas EMRA was where CD8+ clones were enriched. Whether the second-wave clones peaking on day 37 were SARS-CoV-2 specific was not confirmed. Balanced CD4/CD8 phenotypes were observed for clones contracting from day 15 to 85, whereas a bias towards CD4+ was observed for a second wave of clones expanding from day 15 to 37. Some responding clones were detected in pre-infection memory, which suggested that pre-existing cross-reactive memory T cells had joined the SARS-CoV-2 response. The study covered only a couple of mild cases, and larger cohorts including severe cases with pre-infection samples were considered necessary.

The CDR3 starts with the cysteine, ends with the phenylalanine, and has 14 residues. The kept DNA is CDR3 alone, 42 bases in frame from the first base. Based on the germline V gene, the CDR1 and CDR2 sequences are SGHTA and FQGTGA. V is cut by 1 base and J by 2 bases, and the space between the germline ends is 5 bases. This clonotype was counted only a few times. Its binding antigen is unknown. Base qualities were left out, and no much larger clone turns up one base away. The sequencing machine was an Illumina NovaSeq 6000. Using 5'RACE with constant-segment primers, TCRalpha and TCRbeta cDNA libraries were constructed, with sample barcodes and unique molecular identifiers added in the process. RNA was extracted from every sample with Trizol reagent. The libraries were amplified in two PCR steps, and the second step added a second sample barcode and Illumina TruSeq adapters. Sequencing of libraries was performed on an Illumina NovaSeq with 2 x 150 bp paired-end reads. The paper's data handling went like this. Demultiplexing of reads and collapsing into UMI-guided consensus sequences were performed with migec v1.2.7. Using mixcr v2.1.11, UMI consensuses were aligned to TRA and TRB V and J templates and then assembled into clonotypes. A clonotype was counted as expanded or contracted only when both edgeR and NoisET called the clonotype significant, with the noise models trained on biological replicates. edgeR calls used a false discovery rate-adjusted p below 0.01 and a log2 fold-change threshold of 1. PCA with hierarchical clustering of max-normalized trajectories of the 1000 most abundant clonotypes was used as exploratory dynamics analysis. Each responding clone was given a CD4 or CD8 phenotype based on the CD4+ and CD8+ repertoires, which had been sequenced separately. TCRdb reran the public reads through fastp at Q25 and MiXCR, keeping productive beta chains. Every entry covers one CDR3 protein and lists the most common genes and DNA from its rows. The authors' filters were not applied to this entry. The table for this sample lists about 350,000 distinct CDR3 sequences; under 30% of them were counted only once. The top ten hold roughly 12% of the sample.

Ficoll-Paque density gradient centrifugation was the method used to isolate PBMCs. The specimen was PBMCs or a T cell subset sorted from them (not recorded which). The chain links TRBV7-3 with TRBJ2-2; no D gene can be assigned with confidence. The sequence was obtained from an adult woman who had mild COVID-19 (a few samples of this study predate the infection). The sample titles of this study are shuffled in the database, so cell type and time point are left out; the donor was told from shared clones. The DNA reads as follows: TGTGCCAGCAGCTTAATCTTTAACACCGGGGAGCTGTTTTTT. Its translation reads: CASSLIFNTGELFF.